What follows are 3 T cell receptor beta chains derived from one specimen sequenced in a study of cytomegalovirus exposure and HLA in healthy donors (dated by TCRdb to about 2017). Libraries were made using the immunoSEQ multiplex PCR assay. A mixture of 60 forward primers for TCR Vbeta segments and 13 reverse primers for TCR Jbeta segments was used in the multiplex PCR. Entries here come from immuneACCESS through TCRdb and include only in-frame sequences with V and J called. Some clones fail to appear in such tables; in the studies checked, an unresolved V gene covers under half of the shortfall, and the cause of the remainder is unknown. The table for this sample lists hundreds of thousands of clones; roughly 80% of them were counted only once. About a sixth of the sample belongs to the ten largest clones. The sample comprised PBMCs. The origin of the receptors is a man aged 40-49 years in good health and CMV-seronegative.

This rearrangement joins TRBV4-2 to TRBJ2-1; the D gene is possibly TRBD1 (5 bases). Trimming cost V 0 bases and J 8 bases, with 14 bases left between them. The CDR3 totals 15 residues. Germline V CDR1 and CDR2: LGHNA, YNFKEQ. The CDR3 spells CASSQDTAGMDEQFF. The CDR3 DNA follows: TGTGCCAGCAGCCAAGATACGGCAGGGATGGATGAGCAGTTCTTC.

This rearrangement joins TRBV6-5 to TRBJ1-1; TRBD1 aligns across 10 bases. Germline values: CDR1 MNHEY, CDR2 SVGAGI. The CDR3 has 14 amino acids. V lost 7 bases and J lost 4; bases outside the gene matches: 6. CDR3 bases: TGTGCCAGCATCCGGACAGGGGGTCTCACTGAAGCTTTCTTT. Translated, it gives CASIRTGGLTEAFF.

V usage is TRBV7-3 and J usage is TRBJ2-7, with TRBD2 matching over 7 bases. Germline V lookup: CDR1 SGHTA, CDR2 FQGTGA. The CDR3 has 14 amino acids. V gave up 5 bases and J gave up 1 base; unmatched junction bases: 5. The CDR3: CASSPTGGSYEQYF. The CDR3 DNA follows: TGTGCCAGCAGCCCAACGGGAGGATCCTACGAGCAGTACTTC.